This TCR beta chain emerged from a study of T cells in Graves' hyperthyroidism and ophthalmopathy. RNA transcripts yielded amplified TCR beta CDR3 regions. TCR CDR3 underwent first-round RT-PCR with the HTBI primer set. A single record per CDR3 protein comes from TCRdb applying MiXCR to the multiplex PCR reads. The data contain 300,000 to 400,000 distinct CDR3 sequences, more than 12% of them seen just once; the ten biggest clones take up roughly a fifth. PBMCs were collected from an approximately 10 ml volume of fresh peripheral blood. The germline CDR1 and CDR2 sequences are MNHEY and SVGAGI. This CDR3 region has 16 residues. V lost 0 bases and J 4 bases, leaving 15 bases between the germline ends.

The specimen was blood. The clonotype originates from a woman aged 25 to 39 with Graves' ophthalmopathy. V gene TRBV6-5 combines with J gene TRBJ1-1; the D is unclear. The CDR3 is CASSYSTHDPGTEAFF. CDR3 nucleotides: TGTGCCAGCAGTTACTCGACTCATGACCCCGGCACTGAAGCTTTCTTT.